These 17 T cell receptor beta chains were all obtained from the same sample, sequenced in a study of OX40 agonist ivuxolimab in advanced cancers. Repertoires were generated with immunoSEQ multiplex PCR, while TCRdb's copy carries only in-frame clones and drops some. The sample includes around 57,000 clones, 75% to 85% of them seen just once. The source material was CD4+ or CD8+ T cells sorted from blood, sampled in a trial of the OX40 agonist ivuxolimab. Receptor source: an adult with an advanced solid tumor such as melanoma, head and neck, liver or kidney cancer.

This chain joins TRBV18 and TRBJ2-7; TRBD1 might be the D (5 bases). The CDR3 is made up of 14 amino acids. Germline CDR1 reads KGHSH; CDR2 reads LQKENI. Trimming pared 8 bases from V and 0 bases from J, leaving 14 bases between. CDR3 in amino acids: CASQQEPTSYEQYF. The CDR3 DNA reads TGTGCCAGCCAACAGGAGCCAACCTCCTACGAGCAGTACTTC.

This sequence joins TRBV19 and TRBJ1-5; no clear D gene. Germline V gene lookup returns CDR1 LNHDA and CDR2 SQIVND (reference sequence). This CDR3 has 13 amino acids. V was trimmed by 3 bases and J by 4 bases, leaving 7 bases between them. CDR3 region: CASSMGKNQPQHF. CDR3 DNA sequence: TGTGCCAGTAGTATGGGGAAAAATCAGCCCCAGCATTTT.

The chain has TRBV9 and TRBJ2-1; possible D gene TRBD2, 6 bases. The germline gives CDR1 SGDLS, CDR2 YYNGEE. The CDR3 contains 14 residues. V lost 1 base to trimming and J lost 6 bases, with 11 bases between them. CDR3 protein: CASSVSGLSNEQFF. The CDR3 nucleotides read TGTGCCAGCAGCGTAAGCGGGCTTTCCAATGAGCAGTTCTTC.

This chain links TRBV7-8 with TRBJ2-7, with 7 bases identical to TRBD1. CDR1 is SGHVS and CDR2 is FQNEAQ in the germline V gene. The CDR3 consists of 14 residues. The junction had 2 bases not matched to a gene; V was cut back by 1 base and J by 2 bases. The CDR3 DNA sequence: TGTGCCAGCAGCTTAGTTCAGGGGGCCTACGAGCAGTACTTC. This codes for CASSLVQGAYEQYF.

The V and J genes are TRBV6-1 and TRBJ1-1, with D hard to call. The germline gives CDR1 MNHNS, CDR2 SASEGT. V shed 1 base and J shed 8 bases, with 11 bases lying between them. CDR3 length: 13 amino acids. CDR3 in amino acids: CASSEGGLREAFF. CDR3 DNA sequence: TGTGCCAGCAGTGAAGGCGGGCTTCGGGAAGCTTTCTTT.

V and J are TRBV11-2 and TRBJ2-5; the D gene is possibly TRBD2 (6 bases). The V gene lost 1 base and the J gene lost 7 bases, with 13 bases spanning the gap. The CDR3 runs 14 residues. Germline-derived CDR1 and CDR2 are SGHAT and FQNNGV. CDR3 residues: CASSLVGGTGTQYF. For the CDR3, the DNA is TGTGCCAGCAGCTTAGTCGGAGGGACCGGGACCCAGTACTTC.

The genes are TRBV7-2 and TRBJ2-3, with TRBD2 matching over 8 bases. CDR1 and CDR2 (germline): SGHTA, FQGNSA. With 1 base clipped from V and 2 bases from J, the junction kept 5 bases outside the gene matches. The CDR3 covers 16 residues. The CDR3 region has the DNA TGTGCCAGCAGCTTAGATCCAGCGGGGGCCACAGATACGCAGTATTTT. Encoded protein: CASSLDPAGATDTQYF.

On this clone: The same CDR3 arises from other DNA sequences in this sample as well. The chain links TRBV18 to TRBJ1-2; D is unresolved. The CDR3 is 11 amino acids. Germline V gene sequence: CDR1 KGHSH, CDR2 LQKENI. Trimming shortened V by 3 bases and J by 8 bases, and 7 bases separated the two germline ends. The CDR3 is CASSPGGGYTF. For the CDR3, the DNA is TGTGCCAGCTCACCGGGCGGAGGCTACACCTTC.

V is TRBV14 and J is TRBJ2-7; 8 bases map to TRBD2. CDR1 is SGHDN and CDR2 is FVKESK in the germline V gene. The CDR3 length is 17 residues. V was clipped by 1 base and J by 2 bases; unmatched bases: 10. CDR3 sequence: CASSQGVAGGYAYEQYF. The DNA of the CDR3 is TGTGCCAGCAGCCAAGGGGTCGCGGGGGGCTACGCCTACGAGCAGTACTTC.

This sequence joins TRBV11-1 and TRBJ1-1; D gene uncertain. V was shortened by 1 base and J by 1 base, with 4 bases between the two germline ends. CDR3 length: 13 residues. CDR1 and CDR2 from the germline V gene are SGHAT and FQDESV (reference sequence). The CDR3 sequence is CASSLGENTEAFF. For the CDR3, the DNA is TGTGCCAGCAGCTTAGGGGAGAACACTGAAGCTTTCTTT.

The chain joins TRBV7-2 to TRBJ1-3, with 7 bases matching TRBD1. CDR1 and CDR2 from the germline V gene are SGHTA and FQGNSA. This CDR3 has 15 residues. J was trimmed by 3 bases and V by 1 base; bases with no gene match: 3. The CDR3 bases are TGTGCCAGCAGCTTAGACGACAGGGTTGGAAACACCATATATTTT. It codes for CASSLDDRVGNTIYF.

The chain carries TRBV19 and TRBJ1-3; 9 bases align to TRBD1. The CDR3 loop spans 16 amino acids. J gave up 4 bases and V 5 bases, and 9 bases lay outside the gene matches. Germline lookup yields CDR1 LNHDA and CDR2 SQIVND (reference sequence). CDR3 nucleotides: TGTGCCAGTAGTGGCAACAGGGGGCAATCCGGAAACACCATATATTTT. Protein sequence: CASSGNRGQSGNTIYF. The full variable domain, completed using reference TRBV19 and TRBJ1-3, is DGGITQSPKYLFRKEGQNVTLSCEQNLNHDAMYWYRQDPGQGLRLIYYSQIVNDFQKGDIAEGYSVSREKKESFPLTVTSAQKNPTAFYLCASSGNRGQSGNTIYFGEGSWLTVV.

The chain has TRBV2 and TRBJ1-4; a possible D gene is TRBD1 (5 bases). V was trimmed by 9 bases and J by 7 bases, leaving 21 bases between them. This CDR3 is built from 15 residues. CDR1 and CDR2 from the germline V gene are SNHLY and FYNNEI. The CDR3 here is CASSGISGVSEKLFF. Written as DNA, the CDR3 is TGTGCCAGTAGCGGAATCTCGGGGGTTAGTGAAAAACTGTTTTTT.

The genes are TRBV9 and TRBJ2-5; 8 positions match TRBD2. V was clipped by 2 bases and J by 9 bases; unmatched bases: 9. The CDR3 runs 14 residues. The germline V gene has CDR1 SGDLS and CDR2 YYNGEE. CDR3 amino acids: CASSVSGARGAQYF. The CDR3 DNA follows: TGTGCCAGCAGCGTTAGCGGGGCAAGGGGGGCCCAGTACTTC.

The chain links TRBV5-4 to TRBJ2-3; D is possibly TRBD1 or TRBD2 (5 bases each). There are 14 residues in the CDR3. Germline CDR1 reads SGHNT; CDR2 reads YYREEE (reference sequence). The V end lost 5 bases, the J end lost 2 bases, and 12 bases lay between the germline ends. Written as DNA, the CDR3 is TGTGCCAGCAGTCGGGACGGTGCCACAGATACGCAGTATTTT. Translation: CASSRDGATDTQYF. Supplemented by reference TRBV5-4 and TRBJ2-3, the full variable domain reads ETGVTQSPTHLIKTRGQQVTLRCSSQSGHNTVSWYQQALGQGPQFIFQYYREEENGRGNFPPRFSGLQFPNYSSELNVNALELDDSALYLCASSRDGATDTQYFGPGTRLTVL.

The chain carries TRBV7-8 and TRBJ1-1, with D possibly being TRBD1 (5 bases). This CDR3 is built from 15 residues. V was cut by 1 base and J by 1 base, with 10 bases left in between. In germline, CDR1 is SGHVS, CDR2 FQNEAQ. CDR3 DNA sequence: TGTGCCAGCAGCTTAGGGGACGCAGGGAACACTGAAGCTTTCTTT. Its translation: CASSLGDAGNTEAFF.

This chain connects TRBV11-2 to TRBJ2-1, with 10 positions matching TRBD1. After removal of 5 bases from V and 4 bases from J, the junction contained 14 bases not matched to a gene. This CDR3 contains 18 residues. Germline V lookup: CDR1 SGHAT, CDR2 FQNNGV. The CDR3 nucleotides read TGTGCCAGCAGCCCTGGGGACAGGGGACAGAAACTTTACAATGAGCAGTTCTTC. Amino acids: CASSPGDRGQKLYNEQFF.